The clone carrying this TCR beta chain has more than one count but fewer than ten. Its antigen is undetermined. J was trimmed by 5 bases and V by 4 bases; bases with no gene match: 2. Germline V CDR1 and CDR2: SEHNR, FQNEAQ (reference sequence). The CDR3 totals 12 residues. Study-level results: Tumor memory CD4+ T cell TCR gene usage was found to cluster with blood and lymph node memory CD4+ cells and with lymph node naive CD4+ cells.

Using its own MiXCR run on the 5' RACE reads, TCRdb lists one record per CDR3 protein. The sample yields about 53,000 distinct CDR3 sequences, over 20% seen once. This chain joins TRBV7-9 and TRBJ2-7; 7 bases are shared with TRBD1. The receptor comes from a female donor with breast cancer. Material: tumor-infiltrating naive CD4+ T cells sorted from the breast tumor. Noted subset: naive CD4+ T cells, CD4+CD45RA+CD25-. CDR3 DNA sequence: TGTGCCAGCAGCTCGACAGGGAACGAGCAGTACTTC. It yields the protein CASSSTGNEQYF.